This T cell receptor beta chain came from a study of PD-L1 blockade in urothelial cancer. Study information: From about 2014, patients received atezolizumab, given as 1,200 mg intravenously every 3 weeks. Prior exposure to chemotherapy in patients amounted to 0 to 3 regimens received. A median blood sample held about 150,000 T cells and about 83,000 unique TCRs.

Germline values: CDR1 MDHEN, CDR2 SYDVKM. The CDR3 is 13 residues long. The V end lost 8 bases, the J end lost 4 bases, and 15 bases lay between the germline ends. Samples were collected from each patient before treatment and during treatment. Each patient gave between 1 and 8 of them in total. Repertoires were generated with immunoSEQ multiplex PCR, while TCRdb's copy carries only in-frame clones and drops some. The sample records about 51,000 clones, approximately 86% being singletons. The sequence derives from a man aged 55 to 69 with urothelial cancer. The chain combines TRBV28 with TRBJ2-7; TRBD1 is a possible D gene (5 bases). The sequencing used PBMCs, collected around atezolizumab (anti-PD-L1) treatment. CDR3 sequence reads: CASLGVDKYEQYF. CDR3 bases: TGTGCCAGCTTAGGGGTAGATAAATACGAGCAGTACTTC.